This passage covers 6 T cell receptor beta chains from one sample sequenced in a study of blood T cell repertoires in COVID-19. Method: immunoSEQ multiplex PCR; TCRdb's copy keeps in-frame clones and lacks some. Of roughly 410,000 clones detected, 70% to 90% appear once; the ten largest clones hold 0.95% to 1.5%. Sequenced: peripheral blood. The receptors derive from a man aged 40-55 years with acute or convalescent COVID-19.

This clone showed up just once. This sequence joins TRBV6-4 and TRBJ2-2; a weak D match, TRBD2 (5 bases). The CDR3 has 13 residues. The ends were cut back, 4 bases at V and 2 bases at J, with 5 bases in the middle. Germline assignment: CDR1 MRHNA and CDR2 SNTAGT. This CDR3 reads CASSGTNTGELFF. The CDR3 DNA reads TGTGCCAGCAGTGGGACTAACACCGGGGAGCTGTTTTTT.

This chain joins TRBV9 and TRBJ1-1; 7 positions match TRBD1. V lost 2 bases, J lost 10 bases, and 5 bases stayed unmatched. This CDR3 region has 12 residues. Germline V gene data show CDR1 as SGDLS and CDR2 as YYNGEE. This CDR3 reads CASSVDREGAFF. DNA for the CDR3: TGTGCCAGCAGCGTCGACAGGGAAGGAGCTTTCTTT.

The rearrangement links TRBV5-4 to TRBJ1-2; D is uncertain. The V end was cut by 0 bases, the J end by 4 bases, with 10 bases between. CDR3 length: 14 amino acids. In germline, CDR1 is SGHNT, CDR2 YYREEE (reference sequence). CDR3 loop: CASSLEALSYGYTF. CDR3 nucleotides: TGTGCCAGCAGCTTGGAAGCCCTTAGCTATGGCTACACCTTC.

The rearrangement joins TRBV6-4 to TRBJ1-1, with D tentatively TRBD1 (5 bases). CDR1 MRHNA and CDR2 SNTAGT come from the germline V gene. The CDR3 is 14 residues long. V dropped 2 bases and J dropped 4 bases, with 11 bases sitting between them. The CDR3 nucleotides are TGTGCCAGCAGTGACGGGGGGGAAGGCACTGAAGCTTTCTTT. Amino acid sequence: CASSDGGEGTEAFF.

V usage is TRBV19 and J usage is TRBJ1-1; D gene uncertain. The CDR3 extends over 16 amino acids. The germline CDR1 and CDR2 sequences are LNHDA and SQIVND (reference sequence). V was shortened by 0 bases and J by 0 bases, with 11 bases between the two germline ends. The CDR3 DNA follows: TGTGCCAGTAGTATAGAGGTTGGAGTTTTGAACACTGAAGCTTTCTTT. Translated: CASSIEVGVLNTEAFF.

The chain is built from TRBV2 and TRBJ2-1, with 13 bases identical to TRBD2. From germline, CDR1 is SNHLY and CDR2 FYNNEI. V gave up 4 bases and J gave up 0 bases; unmatched junction bases: 6. The CDR3 contains 18 residues. CDR3 amino acids: CASSGTSGSSSSYNEQFF. CDR3 bases: TGTGCCAGCAGTGGGACTAGCGGGAGTTCTAGCTCCTACAATGAGCAGTTCTTC.